The 19 T cell receptor beta chains below come from one sample, sequenced in a study of blood T cell repertoires in COVID-19. The assay was immunoSEQ multiplex PCR, and TCRdb's table has in-frame clones only and misses some. The sample consists of 110,000 or so clones, more than 75% of them appearing once. The sequenced sample was peripheral blood. The receptor set was obtained from a man aged 40-49 years with acute or convalescent COVID-19.

This chain links TRBV20-1 with TRBJ2-5; D unclear. Looked up from germline, CDR1 is DFQATT and CDR2 is SNEGSKA (reference sequence). V lost 3 bases and J lost 10, with 12 bases in between. CDR3 length: 11 residues. DNA of the CDR3: TGCAGTGCTAGGATGGGCCCTCTCCAGTACTTC. It translates to CSARMGPLQYF.

This clone was counted between two and nine times. The V gene is TRBV15, the J gene TRBJ2-5; D remains ambiguous. The germline V and J ends were trimmed by 2 bases and 2 bases, with 3 bases remaining between them. The CDR3 sequence is 12 residues long. CDR1 is LNHNV and CDR2 is YYDKDF in the germline V gene (reference sequence). In DNA, the CDR3 is TGTGCCACCAGCAGATCGCAAGAGACCCAGTACTTC. It yields the protein CATSRSQETQYF.

CDR3 sequence (DNA): TGCGCCAGCAGCTTTACAGCGGGGGGCCGAACTAGCACAGATACGCAGTATTTT. Protein sequence: CASSFTAGGRTSTDTQYF. The rearrangement uses TRBV5-1 and TRBJ2-3, with TRBD2 matching over 9 bases. This CDR3 contains 18 residues. V shed 2 bases and J 0 bases; nucleotides not matched to a gene: 10. CDR1 SGHRS and CDR2 YFSETQ come from the germline V gene.

This clone was seen only once. This chain links TRBV2 with TRBJ1-4; D might be TRBD1 (6 bases). Germline assignment: CDR1 SNHLY and CDR2 FYNNEI. V was shortened by 6 bases and J by 5 bases, with 10 bases between the two germline ends. The CDR3 covers 13 residues. The CDR3 DNA reads TGTGCCAGCAGACAGGGCCAGAATGAAAAACTGTTTTTT. Translated, it gives CASRQGQNEKLFF.

The rearrangement uses TRBV12-3 or TRBV12-4 and TRBJ1-2, with D unclear. The length of the CDR3 is 12 residues. V was cut by 2 bases and J by 2 bases, with 3 bases left in between. In nucleotides, the CDR3 is TGTGCCAGCAGTTTACTAAACTATGGCTACACCTTC. It codes for CASSLLNYGYTF.

V and J are TRBV7-3 and TRBJ2-3; 11 bases match TRBD2. This CDR3 is built from 16 residues. Looked up from germline, CDR1 is SGHTA and CDR2 is FQGTGA. The J segment lost 4 bases and the V segment lost 3 bases, leaving 6 bases of the junction unmatched. CDR3 loop: CASSFSGGARADTQYF. The CDR3 DNA reads as TGTGCCAGCAGCTTTAGCGGGGGGGCCAGGGCAGATACGCAGTATTTT. Variable domain in full (rest from reference TRBV7-3 and TRBJ2-3): GAGVSQTPSNKVTEKGKYVELRCDPISGHTALYWYRQSLGQGPEFLIYFQGTGAADDSGLPNDRFFAVRPEGSVSTLKIQRTERGDSAVYLCASSFSGGARADTQYFGPGTRLTVL.

This clone was recorded a few times. The rearrangement joins TRBV12-3 or TRBV12-4 to TRBJ2-2, with unresolved D. Trimming stripped 3 bases from V and 5 bases from J, with 4 bases between. This CDR3 has 12 residues. CDR3 sequence reads: CASSLQTGELFF. The DNA for the CDR3 is TGTGCCAGCAGTTTGCAGACCGGGGAGCTGTTTTTT.

The CDR3 bases are TGCGCCAGCAGAGTAAAGGGGGCAATCAATGGCTACACCTTC. This codes for CASRVKGAINGYTF. The rearrangement joins TRBV5-1 to TRBJ1-2; 7 positions match TRBD1. The V gene end was trimmed by 5 bases and the J gene end by 6 bases; junction bases not matched to a gene: 10. CDR1 and CDR2 from the germline V gene are SGHRS and YFSETQ. The CDR3 loop spans 14 amino acids.

The CDR3: CATSDRGPYNEQFF. As DNA, the CDR3 is TGTGCCACCAGTGACAGGGGTCCCTACAATGAGCAGTTCTTC. The chain has TRBV24-1 and TRBJ2-1; possible D gene TRBD1, 6 bases. The CDR3 is 14 amino acids. Trimming took off 4 bases at V and 2 bases at J, with 8 bases between the two ends. Looked up from germline, CDR1 is KGHDR and CDR2 is SFDVKD.

The chain recombines TRBV9 with TRBJ2-5, with 11 bases aligning to TRBD1. Germline V CDR1 and CDR2: SGDLS, YYNGEE. CDR3 length equals 16 residues. J gave up 3 bases and V 2 bases, and 6 bases lay outside the gene matches. In DNA form, the CDR3 reads TGTGCCAGCAGCGTCCAAGCGGGACAGGGGGAAGAGACCCAGTACTTC. It codes for CASSVQAGQGEETQYF.

This sequence joins TRBV27 and TRBJ2-3, with D uncertain. V was pared by 10 bases and J by 2 bases, with 7 bases between. Germline lookup yields CDR1 MNHEY and CDR2 SMNVEV (reference sequence). This CDR3 contains 11 residues. The CDR3 here is CATSDTDTQYF. For the CDR3, the DNA is TGTGCCACCTCAGACACAGATACGCAGTATTTT.

The chain couples TRBV24-1 to TRBJ2-1; 8 bases agree with TRBD2. The CDR3 totals 16 residues. V shed 2 bases, J shed 3 bases, and the junction held 5 bases outside the gene matches. Germline V gene sequence: CDR1 KGHDR, CDR2 SFDVKD. The DNA of the CDR3 is TGTGCCACCAGTGATTACGGCGGGGGGTTCTACAATGAGCAGTTCTTC. Translating gives CATSDYGGGFYNEQFF.

The V and J genes are TRBV7-2 and TRBJ2-7; D gene ambiguous. The V gene lost 4 bases and the J gene lost 3 bases, with 4 bases spanning the gap. The CDR3 is 11 amino acids. Germline V gene data show CDR1 as SGHTA and CDR2 as FQGNSA. The CDR3 DNA follows: TGTGCCAGCAGCTCCTACTACGAGCAGTACTTC. Amino acids: CASSSYYEQYF.

V usage is TRBV11-3 and J usage is TRBJ2-7; 7 bases line up with TRBD2. Germline V lookup: CDR1 SGHNT, CDR2 YENEEA. After removal of 5 bases from V and 2 bases from J, the junction contained 6 bases not matched to a gene. This CDR3 contains 14 residues. The CDR3: CASSEGGAAYEQYF. In DNA form, the CDR3 reads TGTGCCAGCAGCGAGGGAGGGGCTGCCTACGAGCAGTACTTC.

The rearrangement joins TRBV6-5 to TRBJ2-1; D possibly corresponds to TRBD2 (5 bases). The CDR3 runs to 16 residues. The V and J ends lost 4 bases and 5 bases respectively, with 18 bases between them. Germline V gene lookup returns CDR1 MNHEY and CDR2 SVGAGI. CDR3 amino acids: CASSSQLAMTHNEQFF. In DNA, the CDR3 is TGTGCCAGCAGTTCCCAATTAGCGATGACCCACAATGAGCAGTTCTTC.

The CDR3 spells CASSSAGTANTEAFF. The DNA of the CDR3 is TGTGCCAGTAGTTCAGCCGGGACAGCCAACACTGAAGCTTTCTTT. The chain couples TRBV19 to TRBJ1-1, with 7 bases fitting TRBD1. This CDR3 contains 15 residues. The germline gives CDR1 LNHDA, CDR2 SQIVND (reference sequence). With 5 bases clipped from V and 2 bases from J, the junction kept 8 bases outside the gene matches.

The chain carries TRBV2 and TRBJ2-1; D is perhaps TRBD2 (5 bases). V was cut by 3 bases and J by 10 bases, with 16 bases left in between. The CDR3 totals 14 residues. Germline CDR1 and CDR2: SNHLY and FYNNEI. The CDR3 spells CASSEALGVREQFF. DNA of the CDR3: TGTGCCAGCAGTGAGGCGCTCGGGGTCAGGGAGCAGTTCTTC. Drawing the rest from reference TRBV2 and TRBJ2-1, the complete variable domain is EPEVTQTPSHQVTQMGQEVILRCVPISNHLYFYWYRQILGQKVEFLVSFYNNEISEKSEIFDDQFSVERPDGSNFTLKIRSTKLEDSAMYFCASSEALGVREQFFGPGTRLTVL.

This chain uses TRBV12-5 with TRBJ2-2, with TRBD1 as a possible D gene (5 bases). Germline V gene sequence: CDR1 LGHNT, CDR2 FRNRAP. Trimming removed 5 bases from V and 8 bases from J, with 15 bases in between. The CDR3 length is 14 residues. The CDR3 bases are TGTGCTAGTGGTAAACAGGTGGGGCGTGGGGAGCTGTTTTTT. This sequence encodes CASGKQVGRGELFF.

This clone appeared a single time. The chain recombines TRBV2 with TRBJ2-7; 8 bases match TRBD2. The CDR3 spans 15 residues. After removal of 2 bases from V and 4 bases from J, the junction contained 7 bases not matched to a gene. Germline CDR1 and CDR2: SNHLY and FYNNEI. CDR3 in amino acids: CASSETSGGGYEQYF. In nucleotides, the CDR3 is TGTGCCAGCAGTGAAACGAGCGGGGGCGGGTACGAGCAGTACTTC. Complete variable domain (other parts from reference TRBV2 and TRBJ2-7): EPEVTQTPSHQVTQMGQEVILRCVPISNHLYFYWYRQILGQKVEFLVSFYNNEISEKSEIFDDQFSVERPDGSNFTLKIRSTKLEDSAMYFCASSETSGGGYEQYFGPGTRLTVT.